This is a list of T cell receptor beta chains from one sample in a study of blood T cell repertoires in COVID-19. Measured with immunoSEQ multiplex PCR; TCRdb has only the in-frame clones, and not every one. The sample includes under 130,000 clones, about 75% seen only once; the top ten take 19%. The sample comprised peripheral blood. The source is a woman between 65 and 79 years old with acute or convalescent COVID-19. CDR3s include the opening cysteine and the closing phenylalanine or tryptophan. The order of the fields is D gene, clone size, J gene, V gene, CDR3 protein, CDR3 DNA. D genes are given only for firm matches. Not all rows give a size; the values are once, few, many and, for expanded clones, a class.

NA NA TRBJ2-7 TRBV2 CASKGGGHNEQYF TGTGCCAGCAAAGGGGGGGGGCACAACGAGCAGTACTTC
NA NA TRBJ2-6 TRBV27 CASSPRGGSGANVLTF TGTGCCAGCAGTCCGAGGGGGGGTTCTGGGGCCAACGTCCTGACTTTC
NA NA TRBJ1-2 TRBV27 CASSLTPGSNYGYTF TGTGCCAGCAGTTTAACCCCGGGGTCTAACTATGGCTACACCTTC
TRBD1 NA TRBJ1-4 TRBV6-6 CASSPGQTDEKLFF TGTGCCAGCAGTCCGGGACAGACGGATGAAAAACTGTTTTTT
NA NA TRBJ2-3 TRBV7-9 CASSPPGNTDTQYF TGTGCCAGCAGCCCCCCCGGGAACACAGATACGCAGTATTTT
NA NA TRBJ1-1 TRBV5-6 CASSLQGTEAFF TGTGCCAGCAGCTTACAGGGCACTGAAGCTTTCTTT
TRBD2 NA TRBJ2-1 TRBV9 CASSPIPLAGPANEQFF TGTGCCAGCAGCCCAATTCCGCTAGCGGGGCCTGCCAATGAGCAGTTCTTC
TRBD2 once TRBJ2-3 TRBV10-3 CAIIASGDTDTQYF TGTGCCATCATTGCCAGCGGGGACACAGATACGCAGTATTTT
TRBD2 NA TRBJ2-7 TRBV5-3 CARSLAKAGATYEQYF TGTGCCAGAAGCTTGGCCAAAGCGGGGGCCACCTACGAGCAGTACTTC
NA NA TRBJ1-2 TRBV5-1 CASSIGTRNYGYTF TGCGCCAGCAGCATTGGGACACGCAACTATGGCTACACCTTC
NA NA TRBJ2-7 TRBV27 CASSVLGVAGEQYF TGTGCCAGCAGCGTTCTCGGGGTCGCGGGGGAGCAGTACTTC
TRBD1 NA TRBJ1-2 TRBV5-1 CASSLGQGAYYGYTF TGCGCCAGCAGCTTAGGACAGGGGGCGTATTATGGCTACACCTTC
NA once TRBJ1-2 TRBV6-5 CASSYSSLEGPGGYTF TGTGCCAGCAGTTACTCGAGTCTAGAAGGCCCGGGGGGCTACACCTTC
TRBD2 once TRBJ2-3 TRBV5-4 CATREGTSGGGDTQYF TGTGCCACCCGTGAGGGGACTAGCGGGGGGGGTGATACGCAGTATTTT
NA NA TRBJ1-1 TRBV30 CAWSAYGNTEAFF TGTGCCTGGAGTGCTTACGGGAACACTGAAGCTTTCTTT
TRBD1 NA TRBJ1-1 TRBV3-1/TRBV3-2 CASSYRTGDMNTEAFF TGTGCCAGCAGCTATAGGACAGGGGACATGAACACTGAAGCTTTCTTT
NA NA TRBJ2-2 TRBV6-5 CASSYRASTGELFF TGTGCCAGCAGTTACCGAGCATCCACCGGGGAGCTGTTTTTT
TRBD1 NA TRBJ2-3 TRBV6-5 CASSTGQASTDTQYF TGTGCCAGCAGCACCGGACAGGCGAGCACAGATACGCAGTATTTT
TRBD1 NA TRBJ2-3 TRBV19 CATRDRVIDTQYF TGTGCCACCCGGGACAGGGTCATAGATACGCAGTATTTT
NA NA TRBJ1-1 TRBV6-1 CASSEGARAEAFF TGTGCCAGCAGTGAGGGGGCGCGGGCTGAAGCTTTCTTT
NA NA TRBJ1-6 TRBV6-5 CASSYVSADSPLHF TGTGCCAGCAGTTACGTCTCGGCGGATTCACCCCTCCACTTT
NA NA TRBJ1-1 TRBV1 CTSSSAGTGDMNTEAFF TGCACCAGCAGCTCGGCCGGGACAGGGGACATGAACACTGAAGCTTTCTTT
TRBD2 NA TRBJ2-1 TRBV2 CASTESPGLAANEQFF TGTGCCAGCACCGAGAGTCCGGGACTAGCGGCCAATGAGCAGTTCTTC
NA NA TRBJ2-5 TRBV7-2 CASSLASIGTQYF TGTGCCAGCAGCTTGGCTAGCATTGGGACCCAGTACTTC
NA few TRBJ2-7 TRBV19 CASSIVSGEYEQYF TGTGCCAGTAGTATAGTAAGCGGAGAGTACGAGCAGTACTTC
NA NA TRBJ1-1 TRBV2 CASKGVPNTEAFF TGTGCCAGCAAGGGAGTCCCGAACACTGAAGCTTTCTTT
NA NA TRBJ1-1 TRBV30 CAWRQMNTEAFF TGTGCCTGGAGACAGATGAACACTGAAGCTTTCTTT
NA NA TRBJ2-5 TRBV11-2 CASSFVSGPSETQYF TGTGCCAGCAGCTTCGTGTCAGGGCCGTCAGAGACCCAGTACTTC
TRBD1 NA TRBJ1-1 TRBV27 CASSQGGPMNTEAFF TGTGCCAGCAGTCAGGGGGGCCCCATGAACACTGAAGCTTTCTTT
TRBD1 NA TRBJ1-1 TRBV5-1 CASSLGGTVEAFF TGCGCCAGCAGCTTGGGGGGGACAGTTGAAGCTTTCTTT
TRBD1 NA TRBJ2-2 TRBV7-8 CASSTTTGTANTGELFF TGTGCCAGCAGTACGACCACCGGGACAGCGAACACCGGGGAGCTGTTTTTT
NA NA TRBJ1-1 TRBV7-9 CASSQGSYTEAFF TGTGCCAGCAGCCAGGGGTCGTACACTGAAGCTTTCTTT
TRBD1 few TRBJ2-1 TRBV19 CASSTRGDSNEQFF TGTGCCAGTAGTACCAGAGGGGACAGCAATGAGCAGTTCTTC
TRBD1 NA TRBJ2-7 TRBV11-2 CASSLARRGTGIVYEQYF TGTGCCAGCAGCTTAGCCCGAAGAGGGACAGGGATCGTATACGAGCAGTACTTC
NA NA TRBJ2-7 TRBV5-1 CASSFEPGYEQYF TGCGCCAGCAGCTTTGAACCCGGCTACGAGCAGTACTTC
NA few TRBJ1-1 TRBV27 CASSLLRGSDTEAFF TGTGCCAGCAGCCTTTTAAGGGGCTCGGACACTGAAGCTTTCTTT
NA few TRBJ2-3 TRBV2 CASSQERSTDTQYF TGTGCCAGCAGTCAGGAGCGGAGCACAGATACGCAGTATTTT
TRBD1 NA TRBJ1-2 TRBV5-1 CASSAGQGASPSYGYTF TGCGCCAGCAGCGCGGGACAGGGGGCGTCCCCAAGCTATGGCTACACCTTC
NA few TRBJ1-1 TRBV10-3 CAISEPGGTHTEAFF TGTGCCATCAGTGAGCCGGGGGGGACCCACACTGAAGCTTTCTTT
NA NA TRBJ1-2 TRBV2 CASSDQGFVGYTF TGTGCCAGCAGTGATCAGGGGTTTGTTGGCTACACCTTC
TRBD2 NA TRBJ2-3 TRBV7-9 CASSRLGLAGGTQYF TGTGCCAGCAGCCGCCTGGGACTAGCGGGGGGTACGCAGTATTTT
NA NA TRBJ1-1 TRBV12-3/TRBV12-4 CASRQGSEAFF TGTGCCAGCAGACAGGGATCTGAAGCTTTCTTT
TRBD1 NA TRBJ1-1 TRBV30 CAWREQGEAFF TGTGCCTGGAGAGAACAGGGGGAAGCTTTCTTT
TRBD1 once TRBJ2-7 TRBV19 CASSIGTGEQYF TGTGCCAGTAGTATAGGGACAGGGGAGCAGTACTTC
NA NA TRBJ2-7 TRBV7-9 CASSSDTRSYEQYF TGTGCCAGCAGCTCGGACACCCGCTCCTACGAGCAGTACTTC
NA NA TRBJ2-7 TRBV11-2 CASSLADYYEQYF TGTGCCAGCAGCTTAGCGGACTACTACGAGCAGTACTTC
TRBD2 NA TRBJ2-5 TRBV5-5 CASSSPSTRPGGTQYF TGTGCCAGCAGCTCCCCCTCAACTCGGCCGGGGGGGACCCAGTACTTC
NA NA TRBJ1-3 TRBV7-9 CASSPRVAGNTIYF TGTGCCAGCAGCCCCCGGGTAGCAGGAAACACCATATATTTT
NA NA TRBJ2-2 TRBV24-1 CATSDTGQTNTGELFF TGTGCCACCAGTGATACTGGACAGACGAACACCGGGGAGCTGTTTTTT
NA NA TRBJ1-3 TRBV15 CATSSDLSGSGNTIYF TGTGCCACCAGCAGTGACCTATCGGGGTCCGGAAACACCATATATTTT
NA NA TRBJ1-5 TRBV19 CASSPGNQPQHF TGTGCCAGTAGCCCCGGGAATCAGCCCCAGCATTTT
TRBD2 NA TRBJ2-7 TRBV5-1 CARLRVGGGRGGEQYF TGCGCCCGGTTGCGCGTTGGGGGGGGCCGGGGGGGGGAGCAGTACTTC
TRBD1 NA TRBJ1-3 TRBV15 CATSRDRQGADTIYF TGTGCCACCAGCAGAGATCGGCAGGGGGCTGACACCATATATTTT